The clone carrying this T cell receptor (beta chain) appeared a single time. TCR alpha and beta CDR3 regions were amplified from RNA using iRepertoire nested multiplex PCR. One-step reverse transcription and amplification started from around 100-400 ng of tissue mRNA or PBMC total RNA. MiXCR, applied by TCRdb to the multiplex PCR reads, yields one record per CDR3 protein. This sample has some 10,000 distinct CDR3 sequences, with 45% to 65% found just once. The data belong to a study of glioma-infiltrating T cells. The V end was cut by 7 bases, the J end by 3 bases, with 17 bases between. CDR1 is KGHDR and CDR2 is SFDVKD in the germline V gene. The CDR3 consists of 16 residues.

The chain recombines TRBV24-1 with TRBJ2-2; the D is unclear. The receptor was isolated from a human donor with low-grade glioma or glioblastoma, undergoing nonglioma brain surgery, or in good health (not recorded which). The specimen was glioma tissue, nonneoplastic brain tissue, or PBMCs (not recorded which). CDR3 coding DNA: TGTGCCACCAGCCCTTACGTAGAACCACACACCGGGGAGCTGTTTTTT. As protein: CATSPYVEPHTGELFF.